This T cell receptor beta chain is from a study of response to subunit inactivated influenza vaccine (dated by TCRdb to between 2018 and 2020). Background on the whole study: Deep quantitative profiling of the T cell receptor repertoire was used in the study to follow responses to a trivalent subunit inactivated influenza vaccine.

On the study overall, not on this receptor specifically: The authors suggested that each seasonal influenza vaccination may recruit only a limited number of new T cells.

The method behind the library was RT-PCR. These reads were obtained on an Illumina HiSeq 2500. The public reads were reanalyzed by TCRdb: fastp trimming at Q25, MiXCR alignment, in-frame beta chains only. Each entry merges the rows of one CDR3 protein and shows their most common DNA and genes. Counted in this sample were about 240,000 distinct CDR3 sequences; roughly an eighth of them appeared once. Under 10% of the sample is held by the ten biggest clonotypes. CDR1 and CDR2 were assigned from the germline V gene (reference sequence) as SEHNR and FQNEAQ. V lost 5 bases and J lost 7 bases, and the count of bases not matched to a germline gene is 15. Reading from cysteine to phenylalanine, the CDR3 counts 16 amino acids. Only the CDR3 part of the read is kept: 48 bases, read in frame from the first base. This clonotype was recorded at least ten times. Its antigen target is currently unknown. No base quality values were provided; no much bigger clone lies one nucleotide off.

This specimen consisted of non-naive T cells sorted from PBMCs, obtained 14 days before vaccination. In the paper's terms, the cell subset or site label means: memory T cell fraction. The V gene is TRBV7-9 and the J gene is TRBJ2-7, with TRBD2 matching 9 junction bases. The TCR comes from a man in his forties or fifties who received an inactivated influenza vaccine. Donor details come from another sample of the same person, matched by shared clones. The encoded CDR3 is CASSPWAGGPGHEQYF. The nucleotide sequence is given as TGTGCCAGCAGCCCCTGGGCGGGAGGGCCGGGTCATGAGCAGTACTTC.